This T cell receptor beta chain originates from a study of neurological immune-mediated disorders. This clonotype appeared many times. The unsorted libraries had their origin in 2 million PBMCs stored at -80 C. TCRdb re-analysed the 5' RACE reads in MiXCR, keeping a single row per CDR3 protein. Here the sample spans about 120,000 distinct CDR3 sequences, approximately 3.2% being singletons. This TCR was sampled from a woman younger than 45 with multiple sclerosis. The specimen sequenced was PBMCs.

This CDR3 is CASSISRDSPSEANEKLFF. In nucleotides, the CDR3 is TGCGCCAGCAGCATAAGCCGGGACAGTCCTTCAGAGGCGAATGAAAAACTGTTTTTT. The rearrangement uses TRBV5-1 and TRBJ1-4; TRBD1 aligns across 7 bases. J gave up 5 bases and V 4 bases, and 20 bases lay outside the gene matches. Germline V gives CDR1 SGHRS, CDR2 YFSETQ. The CDR3 totals 19 residues.